What follows are 15 T cell receptor beta chains derived from one specimen sequenced in a study of beta chain features in type 1 diabetes. Expressed TCRB transcripts got sequenced, as all isolated RNA was reverse transcribed. TCRdb's copy holds only in-frame clones and misses some; the assay was immunoSEQ multiplex PCR. The table lists 400,000 to 550,000 clones, approximately 10% of them singletons. Sequencing was performed on naive CD4+ T cells from blood. The origin of the receptors is a woman aged 18-29 years in good health.

The chain is built from TRBV7-2 and TRBJ2-5; D is perhaps TRBD1 (5 bases). CDR3 length equals 13 residues. The V and J ends lost 4 bases and 5 bases respectively, with 11 bases between them. CDR1 and CDR2 (germline): SGHTA, FQGNSA. CDR3 protein: CASSSGPGETQYF. Written as DNA, the CDR3 is TGTGCCAGCAGCTCAGGCCCAGGGGAGACCCAGTACTTC.

The genes are TRBV7-9 and TRBJ2-7; 8 bases line up with TRBD1. Unmatched junction bases numbered 9, after V lost 5 bases and J lost 3 bases. Germline CDR1 is SEHNR and CDR2 is FQNEAQ (reference sequence). There are 15 residues in the CDR3. The CDR3 is CASSLRTGPGYEQYF. The CDR3 DNA reads as TGTGCCAGCAGCCTCCGGACAGGGCCCGGCTACGAGCAGTACTTC.

The CDR3 sequence: CASSQDHGRGEKLFF. CDR3 DNA: TGTGCCAGCAGCCAAGATCATGGGAGGGGTGAAAAACTGTTTTTT. The chain has TRBV4-2 and TRBJ1-4; weak D call: TRBD1 (5 bases). The germline gives CDR1 LGHNA, CDR2 YNFKEQ. Trimming shortened V by 0 bases and J by 7 bases, and 12 bases separated the two germline ends. CDR3 length equals 15 residues.

In its sample, this clone was seen a few times. This rearrangement joins TRBV7-8 to TRBJ2-4; possibly TRBD1 for D (5 bases). V was cut by 7 bases and J by 6 bases, with 16 bases left in between. The CDR3 is 14 amino acids. Germline loops: CDR1 SGHVS, CDR2 FQNEAQ. For the CDR3, the DNA is TGTGCCAGCACCCTACCCGGTGACAGAAACATTCAGTACTTC. Amino acids: CASTLPGDRNIQYF.

The chain carries TRBV25-1 and TRBJ2-7; 10 bases are shared with TRBD2. V dropped 5 bases and J dropped 3; count of bases not matched to a gene: 4. The CDR3 has 14 residues. Germline CDR1 MGHDK, CDR2 SYGVNS. The CDR3 here is CASSTAGGFYEQYF. The CDR3 DNA follows: TGTGCCAGCAGTACAGCGGGGGGGTTCTACGAGCAGTACTTC.

This clone was recorded a few times. This chain links TRBV19 with TRBJ2-7; TRBD1 agrees at 10 bases. V was pared by 4 bases and J by 5 bases, with 8 bases of the junction left unmatched. The V gene's germline CDR1 is LNHDA and CDR2 SQIVND (reference sequence). This CDR3 region has 15 residues. CDR3 in amino acids: CASSTRDRGSHEQYF. CDR3 DNA: TGTGCCAGTAGTACCCGGGACAGGGGTAGCCACGAGCAGTACTTC.

The chain is built from TRBV21-1 and TRBJ2-7; the tabulated D call, TRBD1, remains unverified against the DNA. TRBV21-1 is marked as a pseudogene. This CDR3 has 13 residues. DNA of the CDR3: TGTGCCAGCGTCCGGGACAGGCCCTACGAGCAGTACGTC. Translated: CASVRDRPYEQYV.

A few counts support this clone. The sample has other DNA sequences that encode this CDR3 too. The chain links TRBV7-9 to TRBJ1-1; TRBD1 is a possible D gene (5 bases). The germline V and J ends were trimmed by 2 bases and 1 base, with 8 bases remaining between them. CDR1 SEHNR and CDR2 FQNEAQ come from the germline V gene (reference sequence). The CDR3 is made up of 14 amino acids. Written as DNA, the CDR3 is TGTGCCAGCAGCTTACAGGGAACGAACACTGAAGCTTTCTTT. Amino acid sequence: CASSLQGTNTEAFF. Together with reference TRBV7-9 and TRBJ1-1, the CDR3 gives the full variable domain: DTGVSQNPRHKITKRGQNVTFRCDPISEHNRLYWYRQTLGQGPEFLTYFQNEAQLEKSRLLSDRFSAERPKGSFSTLEIQRTEQGDSAMYLCASSLQGTNTEAFFGQGTRLTVV.

This clone was counted only a few times. J is TRBJ2-7 and V is TRBV20-1; no firm D call. The V and J ends lost 0 bases and 5 bases respectively, with 5 bases between them. Germline CDR1 is DFQATT and CDR2 is SNEGSKA (reference sequence). CDR3 length equals 11 residues. The CDR3, as DNA: TGCAGTGCTAGAGATTACAACGAGCAGTACGTC. Translating gives CSARDYNEQYV.

The V and J genes are TRBV7-9 and TRBJ1-5, with D possibly TRBD1 on 5 matching bases. The CDR3 has 13 residues. CDR1 and CDR2 (germline): SEHNR, FQNEAQ (reference sequence). V was pared by 0 bases and J by 11 bases, with 11 bases between. CDR3 nucleotides: TGTGCCAGCAGCTTAGCGCAGGGACTAGCCCAGCATTTT. It specifies CASSLAQGLAQHF. The variable domain in full, completed from reference TRBV7-9 and TRBJ1-5, reads DTGVSQNPRHKITKRGQNVTFRCDPISEHNRLYWYRQTLGQGPEFLTYFQNEAQLEKSRLLSDRFSAERPKGSFSTLEIQRTEQGDSAMYLCASSLAQGLAQHFGDGTRLSIL.

This clone has a handful of counts. This chain connects TRBV9 to TRBJ2-2; D unresolved. The V end was cut by 4 bases, the J end by 1 base, with 8 bases between. CDR3 length: 14 residues. The germline CDR1 and CDR2 sequences are SGDLS and YYNGEE. In DNA form, the CDR3 reads TGTGCCAGCAGCTCCCAGATGAACACCGGGGAGCTGTTTTTT. It yields the protein CASSSQMNTGELFF.

This clone came up a few times. This could be a read error, since a much larger clone is one nucleotide away. The sample carries other DNA sequences with the same CDR3. The chain couples TRBV6-5 to TRBJ2-3, with D uncertain. Germline V gives CDR1 MNHEY, CDR2 SVGAGI. The CDR3 consists of 12 residues. V was cut by 6 bases and J by 0 bases, with 4 bases left in between. CDR3 sequence reads: CASSPSTDTQYF. For the CDR3, the DNA is TGTGCCAGCAGCCCGAGCACAGATACGCAGTATTTT.

The gene calls are TRBV15 and TRBJ1-5; possible D gene TRBD1, 5 bases. V shed 6 bases and J shed 11 bases, with 20 bases lying between them. Germline CDR1 LNHNV, CDR2 YYDKDF (reference sequence). The CDR3 consists of 14 residues. Here the CDR3 DNA reads TGTGCCACCAGGCCAAGCGGGGCCGGAGGGTCCCAGCATTTT. Protein product: CATRPSGAGGSQHF.

The chain joins TRBV18 to TRBJ2-7; 8 nucleotides line up with TRBD2. The CDR3 sequence is 13 residues long. The ends lost 5 bases at V and 4 bases at J; junction bases unmatched: 4. The germline V gene encodes CDR1 KGHSH and CDR2 LQKENI. The CDR3 reads CASSSGLVYEQYF. CDR3 nucleotides: TGTGCCAGCTCATCGGGACTAGTTTACGAGCAGTACTTC.

CDR3 loop: CASSLERAAGYTF. CDR3 bases: TGTGCCAGCAGCTTAGAAAGGGCAGCAGGCTACACCTTC. This rearrangement joins TRBV7-2 to TRBJ1-2; no reliable D call. Trimming cost V 1 base and J 8 bases, with 11 bases left between them. The CDR3 loop spans 13 amino acids. In germline, CDR1 is SGHTA, CDR2 FQGNSA.